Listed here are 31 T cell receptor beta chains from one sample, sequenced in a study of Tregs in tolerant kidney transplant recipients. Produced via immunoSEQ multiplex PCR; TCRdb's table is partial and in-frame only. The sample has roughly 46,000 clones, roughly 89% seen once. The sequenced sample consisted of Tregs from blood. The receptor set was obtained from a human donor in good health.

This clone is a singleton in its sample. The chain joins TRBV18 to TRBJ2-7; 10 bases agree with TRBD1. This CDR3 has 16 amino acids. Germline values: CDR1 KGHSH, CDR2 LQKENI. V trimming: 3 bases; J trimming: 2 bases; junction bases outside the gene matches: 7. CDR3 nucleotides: TGTGCCAGCTCACCCTGGGGGGGACAGGGGACCTACGAGCAGTACTTC. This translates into CASSPWGGQGTYEQYF.

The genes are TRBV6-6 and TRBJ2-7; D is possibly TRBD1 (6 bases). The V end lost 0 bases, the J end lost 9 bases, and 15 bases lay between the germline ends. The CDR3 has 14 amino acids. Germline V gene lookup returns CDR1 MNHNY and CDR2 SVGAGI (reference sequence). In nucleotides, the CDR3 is TGTGCCAGCAGTTACTCGATGGGGGCAGTAGGGCAGTACTTC. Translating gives CASSYSMGAVGQYF.

The CDR3: CASSLRRDTDTQYF. Here the CDR3 DNA reads TGTGCCAGCAGCTTACGAAGGGACACAGATACGCAGTATTTT. The chain recombines TRBV7-9 with TRBJ2-3; D is uncertain. Trimming took off 2 bases at V and 2 bases at J, with 8 bases between the two ends. The CDR3 spans 14 residues. Germline CDR1 is SEHNR and CDR2 is FQNEAQ (reference sequence).

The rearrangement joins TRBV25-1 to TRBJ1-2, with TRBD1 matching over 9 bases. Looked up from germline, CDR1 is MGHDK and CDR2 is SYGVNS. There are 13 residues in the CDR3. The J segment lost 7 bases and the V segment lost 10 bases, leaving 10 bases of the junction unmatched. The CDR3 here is CATKEQGAGGYTF. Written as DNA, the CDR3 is TGTGCCACCAAGGAACAGGGGGCAGGTGGCTACACCTTC.

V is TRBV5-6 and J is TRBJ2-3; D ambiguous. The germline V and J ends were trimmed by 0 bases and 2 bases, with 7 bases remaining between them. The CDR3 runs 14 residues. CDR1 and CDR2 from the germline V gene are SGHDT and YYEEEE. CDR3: CASSLGQYTDTQYF. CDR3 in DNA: TGTGCCAGCAGCTTGGGTCAGTACACAGATACGCAGTATTTT.

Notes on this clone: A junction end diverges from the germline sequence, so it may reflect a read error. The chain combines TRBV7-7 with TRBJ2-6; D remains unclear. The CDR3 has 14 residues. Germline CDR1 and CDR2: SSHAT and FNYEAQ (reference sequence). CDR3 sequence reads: CASSNSAGANVLTF. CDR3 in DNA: TGTGCTAGCAGCAACAGCGCAGGGGCCAACGTCCTGACTTTC.

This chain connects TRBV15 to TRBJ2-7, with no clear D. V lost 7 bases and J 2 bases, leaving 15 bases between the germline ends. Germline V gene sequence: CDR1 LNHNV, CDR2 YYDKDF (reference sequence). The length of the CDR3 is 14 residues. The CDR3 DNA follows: TGTGCCACCATCGGGTTGAGACTCCCCTACGAGCAGTACTTC. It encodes CATIGLRLPYEQYF.

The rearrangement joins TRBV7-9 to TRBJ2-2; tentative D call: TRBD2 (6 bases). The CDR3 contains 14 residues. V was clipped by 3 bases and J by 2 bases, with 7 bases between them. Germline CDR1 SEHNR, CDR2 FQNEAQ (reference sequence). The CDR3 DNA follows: TGTGCCAGCAGCTTGGGGGGTAACACCGGGGAGCTGTTTTTT. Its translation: CASSLGGNTGELFF.

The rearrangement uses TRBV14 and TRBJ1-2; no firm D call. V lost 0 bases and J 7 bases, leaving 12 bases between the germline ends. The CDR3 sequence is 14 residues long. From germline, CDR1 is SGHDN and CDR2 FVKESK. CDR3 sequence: CASSQDLGFGGYTF. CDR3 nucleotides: TGTGCCAGCAGCCAAGATTTGGGGTTCGGTGGCTACACCTTC.

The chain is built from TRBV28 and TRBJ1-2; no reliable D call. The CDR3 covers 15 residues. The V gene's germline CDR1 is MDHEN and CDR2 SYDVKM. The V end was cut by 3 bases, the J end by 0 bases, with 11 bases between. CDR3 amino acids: CASSFNRGTNYGYTF. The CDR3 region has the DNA TGTGCCAGCAGTTTTAATAGAGGTACTAACTATGGCTACACCTTC.

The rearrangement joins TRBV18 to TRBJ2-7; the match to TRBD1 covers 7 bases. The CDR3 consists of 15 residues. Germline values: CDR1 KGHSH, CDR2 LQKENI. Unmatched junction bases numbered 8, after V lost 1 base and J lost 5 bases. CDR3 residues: CASSPRSRGSHEQYF. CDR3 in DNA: TGTGCCAGCTCACCACGAAGCAGGGGGTCCCACGAGCAGTACTTC.

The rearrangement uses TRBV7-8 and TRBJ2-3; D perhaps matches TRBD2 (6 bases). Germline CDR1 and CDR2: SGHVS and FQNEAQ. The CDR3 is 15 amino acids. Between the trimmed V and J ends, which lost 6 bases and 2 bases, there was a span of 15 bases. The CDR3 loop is CASSLMGGSTDTQYF. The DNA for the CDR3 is TGTGCCAGCAGTTTAATGGGGGGATCCACAGATACGCAGTATTTT.

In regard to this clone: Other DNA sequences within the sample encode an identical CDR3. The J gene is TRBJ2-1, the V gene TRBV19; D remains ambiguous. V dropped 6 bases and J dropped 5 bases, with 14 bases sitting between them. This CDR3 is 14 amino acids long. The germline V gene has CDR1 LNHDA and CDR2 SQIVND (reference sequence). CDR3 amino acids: CASRPTGSNNEQFF. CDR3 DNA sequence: TGTGCCAGTAGGCCCACCGGCAGCAACAATGAGCAGTTCTTC.

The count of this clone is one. CDR3 bases: TGTGCCAGCAGTGAGTCTGCCAGGGACTATGGCTACACCTTC. As protein: CASSESARDYGYTF. The rearrangement uses TRBV2 and TRBJ1-2; D possibly corresponds to TRBD1 (5 bases). With 3 bases removed from V and 3 bases from J, the gap between germline ends came to 11 bases. This CDR3 comprises 14 residues. Germline V lookup: CDR1 SNHLY, CDR2 FYNNEI. Full variable domain (rest looked up from reference TRBV2 and TRBJ1-2): EPEVTQTPSHQVTQMGQEVILRCVPISNHLYFYWYRQILGQKVEFLVSFYNNEISEKSEIFDDQFSVERPDGSNFTLKIRSTKLEDSAMYFCASSESARDYGYTFGSGTRLTVV.

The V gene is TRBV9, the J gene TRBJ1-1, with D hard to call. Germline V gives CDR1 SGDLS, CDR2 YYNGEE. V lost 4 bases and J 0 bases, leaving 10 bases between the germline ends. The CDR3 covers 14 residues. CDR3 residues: CASSLEVMNTEAFF. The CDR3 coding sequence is TGTGCCAGCAGCTTGGAAGTGATGAACACTGAAGCTTTCTTT. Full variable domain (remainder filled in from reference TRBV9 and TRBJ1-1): DSGVTQTPKHLITATGQRVTLRCSPRSGDLSVYWYQQSLDQGLQFLIQYYNGEERAKGNILERFSAQQFPDLHSELNLSSLELGDSALYFCASSLEVMNTEAFFGQGTRLTVV.

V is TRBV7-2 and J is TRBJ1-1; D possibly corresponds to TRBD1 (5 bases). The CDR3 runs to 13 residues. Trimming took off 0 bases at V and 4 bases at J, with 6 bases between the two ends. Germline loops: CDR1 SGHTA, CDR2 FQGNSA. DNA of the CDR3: TGTGCCAGCAGCTTAGCCAGGGTCACTGAAGCTTTCTTT. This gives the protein CASSLARVTEAFF.

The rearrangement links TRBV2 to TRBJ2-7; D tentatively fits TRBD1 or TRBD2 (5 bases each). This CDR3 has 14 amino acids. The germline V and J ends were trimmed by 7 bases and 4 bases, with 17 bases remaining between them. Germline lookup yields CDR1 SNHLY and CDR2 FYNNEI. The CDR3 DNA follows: TGTGCCAGCACGGGGAGAAGGGGCGAGTACGAGCAGTACTTC. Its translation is CASTGRRGEYEQYF.

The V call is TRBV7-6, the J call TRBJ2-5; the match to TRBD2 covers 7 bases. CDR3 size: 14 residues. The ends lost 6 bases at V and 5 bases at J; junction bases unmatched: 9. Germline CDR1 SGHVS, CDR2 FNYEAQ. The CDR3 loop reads CASSPPGRGETQYF. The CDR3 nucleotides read TGTGCCAGCAGTCCACCGGGGCGGGGGGAGACCCAGTACTTC.

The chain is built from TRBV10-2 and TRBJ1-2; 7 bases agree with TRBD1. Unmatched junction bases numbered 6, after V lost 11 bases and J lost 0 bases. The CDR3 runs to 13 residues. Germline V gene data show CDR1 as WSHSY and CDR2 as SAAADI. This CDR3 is CAAGQQTNYGYTF. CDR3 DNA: TGCGCCGCGGGACAGCAGACTAACTATGGCTACACCTTC.

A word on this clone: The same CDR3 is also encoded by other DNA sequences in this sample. CDR3 bases: TGTGCCTGGAGGAAACAGGGGAGTTCCTACGAGCAGTACTTC. Protein product: CAWRKQGSSYEQYF. V and J are TRBV30 and TRBJ2-7, with 7 positions matching TRBD1. J gave up 1 base and V 3 bases, and 6 bases lay outside the gene matches. Germline assignment: CDR1 GTSNPN and CDR2 SVGIG (reference sequence). There are 14 residues in the CDR3.

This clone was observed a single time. CDR3 bases: TGTGCCAGCAGCTTCAGAACCGGGGAGCTGTTTTTT. Translation: CASSFRTGELFF. The V call is TRBV11-3, the J call TRBJ2-2; D is undetermined. In germline, CDR1 is SGHNT, CDR2 YENEEA. V was cut by 3 bases and J by 5 bases, with 4 bases left in between. The CDR3 has 12 amino acids.

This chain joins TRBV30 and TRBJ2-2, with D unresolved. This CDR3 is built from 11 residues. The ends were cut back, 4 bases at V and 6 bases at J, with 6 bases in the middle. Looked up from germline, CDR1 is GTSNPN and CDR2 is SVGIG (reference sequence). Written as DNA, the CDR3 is TGTGCCTGGAATGGCGCCGGGGAGCTGTTTTTT. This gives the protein CAWNGAGELFF.

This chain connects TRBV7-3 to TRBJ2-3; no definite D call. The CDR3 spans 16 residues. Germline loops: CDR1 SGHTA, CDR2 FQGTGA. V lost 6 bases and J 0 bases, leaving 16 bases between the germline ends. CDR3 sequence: CASRPGSSSSTDTQYF. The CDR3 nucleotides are TGTGCCAGCAGACCAGGAAGCTCTTCTAGCACAGATACGCAGTATTTT.

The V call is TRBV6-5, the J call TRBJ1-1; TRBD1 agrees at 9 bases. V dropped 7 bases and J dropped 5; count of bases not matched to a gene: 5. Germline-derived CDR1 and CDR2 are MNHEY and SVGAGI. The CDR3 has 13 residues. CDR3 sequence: CASKTQGATEAFF. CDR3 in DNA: TGTGCCAGCAAGACACAGGGGGCAACTGAAGCTTTCTTT.

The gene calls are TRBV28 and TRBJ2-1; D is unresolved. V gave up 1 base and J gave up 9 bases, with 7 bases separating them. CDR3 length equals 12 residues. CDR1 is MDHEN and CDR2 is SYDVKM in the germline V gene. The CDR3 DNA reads TGTGCCAGCAGTTTATTAGGATCTGAGCAGTTCTTC. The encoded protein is CASSLLGSEQFF.

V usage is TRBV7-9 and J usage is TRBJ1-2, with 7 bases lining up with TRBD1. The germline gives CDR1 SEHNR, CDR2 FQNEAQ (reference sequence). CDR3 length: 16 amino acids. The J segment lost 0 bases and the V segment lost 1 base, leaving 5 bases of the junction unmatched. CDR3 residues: CASSLGQGPANYGYTF. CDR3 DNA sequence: TGTGCCAGCAGCTTAGGACAGGGACCAGCTAACTATGGCTACACCTTC.

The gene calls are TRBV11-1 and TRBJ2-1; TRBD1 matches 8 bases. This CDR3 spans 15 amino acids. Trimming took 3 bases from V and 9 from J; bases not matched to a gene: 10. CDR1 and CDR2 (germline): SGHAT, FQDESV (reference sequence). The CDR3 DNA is TGTGCCAGCAGCTTCAACGCAGGGGGCTATGGTGAGCAGTTCTTC. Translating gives CASSFNAGGYGEQFF. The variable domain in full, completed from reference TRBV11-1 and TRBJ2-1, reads EAEVAQSPRYKITEKSQAVAFWCDPISGHATLYWYRQILGQGPELLVQFQDESVVDDSQLPKDRFSAERLKGVDSTLKIQPAELGDSAMYLCASSFNAGGYGEQFFGPGTRLTVL.

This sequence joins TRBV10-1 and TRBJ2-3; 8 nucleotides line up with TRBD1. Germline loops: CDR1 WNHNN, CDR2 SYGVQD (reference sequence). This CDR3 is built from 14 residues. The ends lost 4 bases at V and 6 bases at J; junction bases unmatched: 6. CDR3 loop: CASSGGTGSDTQYF. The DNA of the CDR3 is TGCGCCAGCAGTGGTGGGACAGGATCGGATACGCAGTATTTT.

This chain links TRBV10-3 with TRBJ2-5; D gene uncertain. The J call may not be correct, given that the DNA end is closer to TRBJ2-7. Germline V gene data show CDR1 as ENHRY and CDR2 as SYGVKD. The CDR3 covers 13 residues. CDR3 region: CAISELNSYEQYF. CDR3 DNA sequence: TGTGCCATCAGTGAGTTGAACTCCTACGAGCAGTACTTC.

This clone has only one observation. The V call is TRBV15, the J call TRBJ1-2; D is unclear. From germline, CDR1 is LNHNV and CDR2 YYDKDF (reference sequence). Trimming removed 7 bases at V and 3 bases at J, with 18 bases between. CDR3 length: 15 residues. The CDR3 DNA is TGTGCCACCAACTCCCCTAGGGCGGCGCACTATGGCTACACCTTC. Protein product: CATNSPRAAHYGYTF.

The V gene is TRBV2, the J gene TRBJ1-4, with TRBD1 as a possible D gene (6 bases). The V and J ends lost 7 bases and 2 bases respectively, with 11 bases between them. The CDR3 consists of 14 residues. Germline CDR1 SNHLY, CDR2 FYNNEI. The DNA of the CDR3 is TGTGCCAGCACCCAGGGGTTTACTAATGAAAAACTGTTTTTT. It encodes CASTQGFTNEKLFF.